These 10 T cell receptor beta chains were sequenced from one sample in a study of regulatory T cells in long-lasting Graves disease. Researchers made TCR beta libraries by using iRepertoire HTBI primers and running Arm-PCR on CDR3 regions. Each CDR3 protein gets one entry after TCRdb re-called the multiplex PCR reads with MiXCR. The sample contains more than 400,000 distinct CDR3 sequences, about a sixth of which appear only once. The time point here: newly diagnosed GD, antithyroid drugs for less than 3 months. TCR sequences were obtained from RNA taken from PBMCs. These records were also assigned to another study, of T cells in Graves' hyperthyroidism and ophthalmopathy.

The sequencing used peripheral blood mononuclear cells (PBMCs), collected at new diagnosis, from a patient treated with antithyroid drugs. Receptors were obtained from a woman aged 30 to 39 with Graves disease.

This clonotype was found many times. The chain carries TRBV7-2 and TRBJ1-2; TRBD1 aligns across 9 bases. From germline, CDR1 is SGHTA and CDR2 FQGNSA. Trimming at V came to 1 base and at J to 4 bases, leaving 1 base not matched to a gene. The CDR3 is 14 amino acids. The CDR3 loop reads CASSLETGGYGYTF. The CDR3 DNA reads TGTGCCAGCAGCTTAGAGACAGGGGGCTATGGCTACACCTTC.

The rearrangement links TRBV2 to TRBJ2-1; TRBD1 is a possible D gene (6 bases). With 6 bases removed from V and 8 bases from J, the gap between germline ends came to 14 bases. This CDR3 region has 13 residues. Germline V gene lookup returns CDR1 SNHLY and CDR2 FYNNEI. The CDR3, as DNA: TGTGCCAGCAGGAGTACAGGGTGGGATGAGCAGTTCTTC. It codes for CASRSTGWDEQFF. Filled out from reference TRBV2 and TRBJ2-1, the complete variable domain reads EPEVTQTPSHQVTQMGQEVILRCVPISNHLYFYWYRQILGQKVEFLVSFYNNEISEKSEIFDDQFSVERPDGSNFTLKIRSTKLEDSAMYFCASRSTGWDEQFFGPGTRLTVL.

This clonotype appeared many times. The rearrangement uses TRBV7-2 and TRBJ2-7, with 7 bases that match TRBD1. V gave up 1 base and J gave up 2 bases; unmatched junction bases: 11. Germline CDR1 reads SGHTA; CDR2 reads FQGNSA. This CDR3 has 17 amino acids. This CDR3 reads CASSLGWDSKKAYEQYF. The CDR3 DNA sequence: TGTGCCAGCAGCTTAGGGTGGGACAGCAAAAAGGCCTACGAGCAGTACTTC.

The sample holds a few counts of this clonotype. A read error may be the cause here, since a much bigger clone is one base away. The chain couples TRBV3-1 to TRBJ2-7; possibly TRBD2 for D (5 bases). CDR1 is LGHDT, CDR2 YNNKEL, per germline (reference sequence). This CDR3 spans 15 amino acids. CDR3 DNA sequence: TGTGCCAGCAGCCCGACACTCAAAGAGGGCTACGAGCAGCACTTC. It codes for CASSPTLKEGYEQHF.

This clonotype was picked up many times. The rearrangement joins TRBV30 to TRBJ1-1; 10 bases line up with TRBD1. Germline CDR1 and CDR2: GTSNPN and SVGIG (reference sequence). The junction had 7 bases not matched to a gene; V was cut back by 2 bases and J by 4 bases. CDR3 size: 15 residues. CDR3 loop: CAWSPRTGGITEAFF. The CDR3 nucleotides read TGTGCCTGGAGTCCCCGGACAGGGGGGATCACTGAAGCTTTCTTT.

This CDR3 reads CATSRASGLYNEQFF. The DNA of the CDR3 is TGTGCCACCAGCAGAGCGTCGGGACTTTACAATGAGCAGTTCTTC. The chain links TRBV15 to TRBJ2-1; possible D gene TRBD2, 6 bases. The CDR3 is made up of 15 amino acids. In germline, CDR1 is LNHNV, CDR2 YYDKDF (reference sequence). V lost 1 base, J lost 4 bases, and 11 bases lay in between.

This clonotype was counted ten times or more. V is TRBV12-3 or TRBV12-4 and J is TRBJ2-1, with 10 positions matching TRBD2. The ends lost 5 bases at V and 7 bases at J; junction bases unmatched: 35. The CDR3 sequence is 24 residues long. In nucleotides, the CDR3 is TGTGCCAGCAGTCGAGTGAGGGGGGGACGTCGGTCGGAGCGGGAGGGCCCCAGGGGTAATGAGCAGTTCTTC. This gives the protein CASSRVRGGRRSEREGPRGNEQFF.

This clonotype was counted at least ten times. V and J are TRBV6-1 and TRBJ1-1; D is unclear. CDR3 length: 12 amino acids. Per germline, CDR1 MNHNS and CDR2 SASEGT. V shed 6 bases and J shed 4 bases, with 9 bases lying between them. The CDR3 bases are TGTGCCAGCAGGCGGGGAGGCACTGAAGCTTTCTTT. It yields the protein CASRRGGTEAFF.

Ten or more counts support this clonotype. The rearrangement links TRBV7-9 to TRBJ2-7; D gene ambiguous. The CDR3 loop spans 16 amino acids. V lost 4 bases and J lost 4, with 20 bases in between. CDR1 and CDR2 from the germline V gene are SEHNR and FQNEAQ (reference sequence). For the CDR3, the DNA is TGTGCCAGCAGCTCGGCGATGCTAGGCACCCCGTACGAGCAGTACTTC. This translates into CASSSAMLGTPYEQYF.

This clonotype has a count of ten or more. The chain employs TRBV4-1 and TRBJ1-1, with unresolved D. V was trimmed by 0 bases and J by 7 bases, leaving 9 bases between them. CDR1 is MGHRA and CDR2 is YSYEKL in the germline V gene. The CDR3 consists of 13 residues. CDR3 residues: CASSQDRGNEAFF. The CDR3 coding sequence is TGCGCCAGCAGCCAAGATCGGGGAAATGAAGCTTTCTTT.